Each of the 30 T cell receptor beta chains below was sequenced from the same sample in a study of cytomegalovirus exposure and HLA in healthy donors. Repertoires were generated with immunoSEQ multiplex PCR, while TCRdb's copy carries only in-frame clones and drops some. The table includes 300,000 to 400,000 clones, approximately 90% detected once. Material: PBMCs. The receptor set was obtained from a woman aged 18-29 years in good health and CMV-seronegative.

V is TRBV5-1 and J is TRBJ1-2; D is perhaps TRBD1 (6 bases). Germline CDR1 and CDR2: SGHRS and YFSETQ. The V end lost 3 bases, the J end lost 4 bases, and 10 bases lay between the germline ends. The CDR3 length is 13 residues. CDR3 sequence reads: CASSSGTIYGYTF. In DNA form, the CDR3 reads TGCGCCAGCAGCTCCGGGACAATCTATGGCTACACCTTC.

The CDR3 sequence is CASSEAPSGPQGYEQYF. The CDR3, as DNA: TGTGCCAGCAGTGAAGCCCCTAGCGGGCCTCAGGGGTACGAGCAGTACTTC. The rearrangement joins TRBV6-1 to TRBJ2-7; 8 nucleotides align to TRBD2. CDR1 MNHNS and CDR2 SASEGT come from the germline V gene. The CDR3 runs to 17 residues. J lost 4 bases, V lost 0 bases, and 11 bases had no gene match.

The chain joins TRBV6-5 to TRBJ2-5, with no clear D. Germline V CDR1 and CDR2: MNHEY, SVGAGI. This CDR3 region has 12 residues. V was cut by 2 bases and J by 2 bases, with 3 bases left in between. Written as DNA, the CDR3 is TGTGCCAGCAGTTACCGTCAAGAGACCCAGTACTTC. Translating gives CASSYRQETQYF.

The CDR3 reads CAWTRLAGDTGELFF. CDR3 bases: TGTGCCTGGACCCGACTAGCGGGAGACACCGGGGAGCTGTTTTTT. The gene calls are TRBV30 and TRBJ2-2, with 12 nucleotides matching TRBD2. V shed 4 bases, J shed 3 bases, and the junction held 3 bases outside the gene matches. CDR3 length equals 15 residues. The V gene's germline CDR1 is GTSNPN and CDR2 SVGIG (reference sequence).

The chain is built from TRBV2 and TRBJ2-4, with TRBD2 identical over 12 bases. The trim removed 8 bases at V and 15 bases at J, leaving 11 bases unmatched. The CDR3 sequence is 13 residues long. Germline lookup yields CDR1 SNHLY and CDR2 FYNNEI. The chain's CDR3 is CASASGRVGPSYF. CDR3 nucleotides: TGTGCCAGCGCTAGCGGGAGGGTCGGCCCGTCGTACTTC.

This clone was recorded only once. The chain recombines TRBV4-1 with TRBJ2-1, with 7 nucleotides matching TRBD2. CDR1 and CDR2 (germline): MGHRA, YSYEKL. The length of the CDR3 is 13 residues. After removal of 6 bases from V and 7 bases from J, the junction contained 6 bases not matched to a gene. The CDR3: CASSPISGNEQFF. The CDR3 DNA is TGCGCCAGCAGTCCTATTAGCGGGAATGAGCAGTTCTTC.

The J gene is TRBJ2-7, the V gene TRBV13, with 9 nucleotides matching TRBD2. This CDR3 is 15 amino acids long. V trimming: 6 bases; J trimming: 0 bases; junction bases outside the gene matches: 6. Germline lookup yields CDR1 PRHDT and CDR2 FYEKMQ (reference sequence). The CDR3 DNA is TGTGCCAGCAGACTAGCGGGTATGGACTCCTACGAGCAGTACTTC. Translating gives CASRLAGMDSYEQYF.

The rearrangement links TRBV5-1 to TRBJ2-7, with 9 bases matching TRBD2. V shed 2 bases, J shed 4 bases, and the junction held 7 bases outside the gene matches. This CDR3 spans 15 amino acids. Germline values: CDR1 SGHRS, CDR2 YFSETQ. The chain's CDR3 is CASSFSGSGSYEQYF. The CDR3 coding sequence is TGCGCCAGCAGCTTTTCGGGTAGCGGGAGTTACGAGCAGTACTTC.

This chain uses TRBV5-1 with TRBJ2-3; the match to TRBD2 covers 8 bases. Unmatched junction bases numbered 4, after V lost 0 bases and J lost 1 base. The CDR3 has 16 residues. CDR1 is SGHRS and CDR2 is YFSETQ in the germline V gene. CDR3 sequence (DNA): TGCGCCAGCAGCTTGGTTTTTAGCGGGGGCACAGATACGCAGTATTTT. Encoded protein: CASSLVFSGGTDTQYF.

The rearrangement uses TRBV27 and TRBJ2-7; 7 nucleotides match TRBD1. The CDR3 has 15 residues. CDR1 MNHEY and CDR2 SMNVEV come from the germline V gene (reference sequence). With 8 bases clipped from V and 4 bases from J, the junction kept 14 bases outside the gene matches. The CDR3 is CASRRRGGVEYEQYF. The CDR3 DNA sequence: TGTGCCAGCCGCCGGAGAGGGGGCGTCGAGTACGAGCAGTACTTC.

The CDR3 loop reads CASSSTARLAGSTDTQYF. DNA of the CDR3: TGTGCCAGCAGCTCAACTGCTAGACTAGCGGGATCCACAGATACGCAGTATTTT. The chain couples TRBV13 to TRBJ2-3; TRBD2 matches 11 bases. The CDR3 is 18 residues long. CDR1 PRHDT and CDR2 FYEKMQ come from the germline V gene (reference sequence). V dropped 4 bases and J dropped 2; count of bases not matched to a gene: 11.

The chain couples TRBV2 to TRBJ1-5; possible D gene TRBD1, 6 bases. From germline, CDR1 is SNHLY and CDR2 FYNNEI. Deletions cut 7 bases from V and 7 bases from J, with 14 bases between. The CDR3 is 13 residues long. CDR3 bases: TGTGCCAGCACCGGACAGACTATCCAGCCCCAGCATTTT. It yields the protein CASTGQTIQPQHF.

This clone was counted a few times. V usage is TRBV7-9 and J usage is TRBJ2-7; no firm D call. The V gene's germline CDR1 is SEHNR and CDR2 FQNEAQ (reference sequence). V lost 3 bases and J 2 bases, leaving 2 bases between the germline ends. The CDR3 sequence is 11 residues long. The CDR3 sequence: CASSFAYEQYF. CDR3 DNA sequence: TGTGCCAGCAGCTTCGCCTACGAGCAGTACTTC.

The rearrangement joins TRBV7-8 to TRBJ2-1; 9 positions agree with TRBD2. V shed 1 base, J shed 10 bases, and the junction held 8 bases outside the gene matches. The germline CDR1 and CDR2 sequences are SGHVS and FQNEAQ. This CDR3 comprises 15 residues. The CDR3 region is CASSLVGREGLEQFF. The CDR3 DNA follows: TGTGCCAGCAGCTTAGTTGGGCGGGAGGGCCTCGAGCAGTTCTTC.

Details on this clone: The junction and the germline gene differ at one end; a read error may be behind it. The V and J genes are TRBV19 and TRBJ1-1; no definite D call. The CDR3 consists of 11 residues. CDR1 LNHDA and CDR2 SQIVND come from the germline V gene (reference sequence). The CDR3 DNA sequence: TGTGCCAGTAGTATCCTAGGGCGGAGGCTCTTT. Its protein product is CASSILGRRLF.

There are a few counts of this clone. The rearrangement uses TRBV30 and TRBJ2-7, with D unresolved. The V gene's germline CDR1 is GTSNPN and CDR2 SVGIG (reference sequence). V gave up 5 bases and J gave up 6 bases, with 14 bases separating them. The CDR3 is 12 amino acids. The CDR3 DNA sequence: TGTGCCTGGGGCGGAGATCCGGCCGAGCAGTACTTC. Protein sequence: CAWGGDPAEQYF.

The gene calls are TRBV7-9 and TRBJ2-1; the D gene is possibly TRBD2 (6 bases). The CDR3 is made up of 15 amino acids. Germline V gene data show CDR1 as SEHNR and CDR2 as FQNEAQ (reference sequence). The V end lost 4 bases, the J end lost 5 bases, and 15 bases lay between the germline ends. This chain's CDR3 is CASSSLGGADNEQFF. In nucleotides, the CDR3 is TGTGCCAGCAGCTCCCTCGGGGGAGCCGACAATGAGCAGTTCTTC.

V gene TRBV28 combines with J gene TRBJ1-2; 9 bases are shared with TRBD1. V lost 2 bases, J lost 5 bases, and 3 bases stayed unmatched. Germline V gene sequence: CDR1 MDHEN, CDR2 SYDVKM. CDR3 size: 14 residues. CDR3 in DNA: TGTGCCAGCAGTTTAGGGGGACAGGGATATGGCTACACCTTC. It translates to CASSLGGQGYGYTF.

J is TRBJ1-1 and V is TRBV28; no clear D gene. The germline V gene has CDR1 MDHEN and CDR2 SYDVKM. CDR3 length equals 14 residues. V lost 6 bases and J lost 5, with 16 bases in between. The CDR3 DNA follows: TGTGCCAGCAGGTCCGAAGGGAGAACTACTGAAGCTTTCTTT. Protein product: CASRSEGRTTEAFF.

This clone showed up just once. The sample contains more than one DNA sequence encoding this CDR3. The chain couples TRBV27 to TRBJ1-6; TRBD1 is a possible D gene (6 bases). Germline V gene sequence: CDR1 MNHEY, CDR2 SMNVEV (reference sequence). CDR3 size: 13 residues. V was shortened by 3 bases and J by 9 bases, with 9 bases between the two germline ends. The CDR3 nucleotides read TGTGCCAGCAGTTTCTTCAGGGGTTCACCCCTCCACTTT. Translated, it gives CASSFFRGSPLHF.

The chain has TRBV29-1 and TRBJ1-1; the D gene is possibly TRBD1 (6 bases). The V end lost 4 bases, the J end lost 7 bases, and 16 bases lay between the germline ends. The CDR3 has 13 amino acids. Per germline, CDR1 SQVTM and CDR2 ANQGSEA. The CDR3 DNA reads TGCAGCGTTGGAGAGGGGGGAATTGTTGAAGCTTTCTTT. This translates into CSVGEGGIVEAFF.

The chain is built from TRBV30 and TRBJ1-4, with 7 positions matching TRBD1. The germline V gene encodes CDR1 GTSNPN and CDR2 SVGIG (reference sequence). Losses at the gene ends were 0 bases for V and 2 bases for J; bases not matched to a gene: 3. The length of the CDR3 is 15 residues. The CDR3 bases are TGTGCCTGGAGTGTACAAGGGGGCACTAATGAAAAACTGTTTTTT. Translation gives CAWSVQGGTNEKLFF.

The chain uses TRBV11-1 and TRBJ2-1; possibly TRBD1 for D (6 bases). V was trimmed by 5 bases and J by 0 bases, leaving 17 bases between them. Germline values: CDR1 SGHAT, CDR2 FQDESV (reference sequence). The CDR3 contains 17 residues. The CDR3 loop is CASSPNVGTPSYNEQFF. CDR3 bases: TGTGCCAGCAGCCCCAATGTAGGGACACCCTCCTACAATGAGCAGTTCTTC.

The chain combines TRBV27 with TRBJ2-2; TRBD2 matches at 10 bases. V lost 5 bases and J lost 6; bases outside the gene matches: 9. In germline, CDR1 is MNHEY, CDR2 SMNVEV (reference sequence). CDR3 length: 16 amino acids. The CDR3 nucleotides are TGTGCCAGCAGTCTTATTATAGCGGGGGGCGCCGGGGAGCTGTTTTTT. As protein: CASSLIIAGGAGELFF.

The gene calls are TRBV2 and TRBJ2-7, with D perhaps TRBD2 (6 bases). Germline loops: CDR1 SNHLY, CDR2 FYNNEI. This CDR3 is built from 11 residues. V was trimmed by 4 bases and J by 8 bases, leaving 9 bases between them. CDR3: CASSVREQQYF. DNA of the CDR3: TGTGCCAGCAGTGTCCGGGAGCAGCAGTACTTC.

This clone appeared a single time. This chain joins TRBV19 and TRBJ2-3, with 7 bases aligning to TRBD2. The CDR3 is 15 residues long. Trimming cost V 6 bases and J 1 base; bases outside gene matches: 7. Germline loops: CDR1 LNHDA, CDR2 SQIVND (reference sequence). The CDR3 region is CASSLSLAGTDTQYF. CDR3 bases: TGTGCCAGTAGCCTAAGCCTAGCGGGCACAGATACGCAGTATTTT.

The chain employs TRBV28 and TRBJ1-2, with TRBD1 matching over 7 bases. The CDR3 sequence is 12 residues long. Germline lookup yields CDR1 MDHEN and CDR2 SYDVKM. J lost 8 bases, V lost 3 bases, and 3 bases had no gene match. CDR3 amino acids: CASSFRTGGYTF. In DNA form, the CDR3 reads TGTGCCAGCAGTTTTAGGACAGGAGGCTACACCTTC.

The V and J genes are TRBV2 and TRBJ1-5, with 7 bases fitting TRBD1. CDR3 length equals 14 residues. Germline V CDR1 and CDR2: SNHLY, FYNNEI. Germline trimming cut 5 bases from V and 3 bases from J; bases unmatched to any gene: 4. CDR3 nucleotide sequence: TGTGCCAGCAGTCTGGGACAGTTCAATCAGCCCCAGCATTTT. The encoded protein is CASSLGQFNQPQHF.

The chain recombines TRBV11-2 with TRBJ1-2; the D gene is possibly TRBD1 (6 bases). Germline V CDR1 and CDR2: SGHAT, FQNNGV. Trimming pared 4 bases from V and 8 bases from J, leaving 17 bases between. CDR3 length: 14 amino acids. CDR3 DNA: TGTGCCAGCAGCTCCGGTTGGTCTGGGGGCGGCTACACCTTC. This gives the protein CASSSGWSGGGYTF.

The chain has TRBV30 and TRBJ2-7; maybe TRBD1 (5 bases). V dropped 1 base and J dropped 3 bases, with 10 bases sitting between them. CDR1 GTSNPN and CDR2 SVGIG come from the germline V gene (reference sequence). The CDR3 sequence is 13 residues long. CDR3 bases: TGTGCCTGGAGTGGGGGCAGATTCTACGAGCAGTACTTC. Amino acid sequence: CAWSGGRFYEQYF.